This TCR beta chain is from a study of blood T cell dynamics during melanoma immunotherapy. About the study: Patients with metastatic melanoma got pembrolizumab or nivolumab-ipilimumab as first-line care.

The time point here: week 3, after first cycle of checkpoint inhibitor. Sampling occurred pretreatment (T0) and at week 3 (W3), after cycle one of checkpoint blockade. Sequenced by immunoSEQ multiplex PCR; TCRdb stores in-frame clones only, minus some. In the table there are more than 9,000 clones, 75% to 90% of which are singletons. In this sample, this clone turned up a few times. Antigen specificity is unknown. Notes on the study in general: Unlike progressors, later disease-control patients had W3 repertoires gaining clonality or diversity. The study could not tell melanoma-specific clones from general immune activation.

V was trimmed by 11 bases and J by 2 bases, leaving 15 bases between them. The CDR3 contains 13 residues. Germline assignment: CDR1 SNHLY and CDR2 FYNNEI. Sequences were derived from blood, sampled from a patient treated with checkpoint blockade. The chain couples TRBV2 to TRBJ1-1; D is perhaps TRBD1 (6 bases). The TCR originated in a human donor with melanoma. The DNA for the CDR3 is TGTGCCTTTTGGGACACCTCCAACACTGAAGCTTTCTTT. This translates into CAFWDTSNTEAFF.